A selection of T cell receptor beta chains follows, all from one sample in a study of cytomegalovirus exposure and HLA in healthy donors. The repertoire was sequenced with immunoSEQ multiplex PCR; TCRdb's copy has only in-frame clones and lacks some. The sample consists of 200,000 to 250,000 clones, over 65% of them appearing once. The sample consisted of PBMCs. These receptors all come from a woman aged 30 to 39 in good health and CMV-seronegative. The CDR3 runs from the conserved cysteine through the conserved F or W. Only part of the rows carry a size: once, few, many, or a class if the clone is expanded.

TRBV5-5,.,CASTHVVNEQFF
TRBV7-9,.,CSSSSTDRGPSYEQYF
TRBV6-1,few,CASSERGSTIYF
TRBV4-1,.,CASSSGTSGGTDTQYF
TRBV18,once,CASSPPTSGGTGELFF
TRBV5-5,.,CASLSSINRETQYF
TRBV9,.,CASSPPLTVAFF
TRBV5-4,.,CASRSTGLNSPLHF
TRBV28,.,CASSSLGQGAVYTIYF
TRBV4-1,.,CASSYSAGAPTNEQFF
TRBV13,.,CASIRHSIGRLMNTEAFF
TRBV29-1,.,CSVESQGPTGELFF
TRBV19,.,CASSVSVVMFF
TRBV5-1,.,CASSQEGADNEQFF
TRBV2,.,CASTDRENTEAFF